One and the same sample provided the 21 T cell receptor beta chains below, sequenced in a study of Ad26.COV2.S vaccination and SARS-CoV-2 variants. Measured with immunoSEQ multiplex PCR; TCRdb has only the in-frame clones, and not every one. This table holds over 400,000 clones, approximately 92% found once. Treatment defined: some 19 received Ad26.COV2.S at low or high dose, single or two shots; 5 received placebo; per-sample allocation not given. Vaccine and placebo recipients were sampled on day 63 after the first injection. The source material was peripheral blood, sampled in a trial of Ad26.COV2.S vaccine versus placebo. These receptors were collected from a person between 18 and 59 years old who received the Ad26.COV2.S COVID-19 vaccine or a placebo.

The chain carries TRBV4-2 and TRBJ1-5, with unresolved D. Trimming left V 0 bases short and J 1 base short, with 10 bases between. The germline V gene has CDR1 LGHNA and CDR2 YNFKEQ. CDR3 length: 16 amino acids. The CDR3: CASSQDLGGSNQPQHF. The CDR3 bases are TGTGCCAGCAGCCAAGATCTTGGTGGGAGCAATCAGCCCCAGCATTTT.

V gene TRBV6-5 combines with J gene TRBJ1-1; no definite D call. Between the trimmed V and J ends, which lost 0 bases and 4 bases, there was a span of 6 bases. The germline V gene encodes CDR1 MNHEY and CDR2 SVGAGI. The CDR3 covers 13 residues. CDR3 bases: TGTGCCAGCAGTTACTCATCCCCCACTGAAGCTTTCTTT. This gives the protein CASSYSSPTEAFF.

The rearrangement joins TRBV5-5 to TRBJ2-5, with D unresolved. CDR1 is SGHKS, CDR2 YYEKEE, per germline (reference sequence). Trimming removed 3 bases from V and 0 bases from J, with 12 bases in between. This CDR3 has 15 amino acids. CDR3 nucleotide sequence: TGTGCCAGCAGCTCCTCTATCGGGTACCAAGAGACCCAGTACTTC. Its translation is CASSSSIGYQETQYF.

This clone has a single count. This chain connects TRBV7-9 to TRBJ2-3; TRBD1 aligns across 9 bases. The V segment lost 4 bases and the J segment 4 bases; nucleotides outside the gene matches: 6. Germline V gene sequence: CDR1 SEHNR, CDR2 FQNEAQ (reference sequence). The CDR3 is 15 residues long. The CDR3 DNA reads TGTGCCAGCAGCTATACAGGGGGCGTTGCAGATACGCAGTATTTT. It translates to CASSYTGGVADTQYF.

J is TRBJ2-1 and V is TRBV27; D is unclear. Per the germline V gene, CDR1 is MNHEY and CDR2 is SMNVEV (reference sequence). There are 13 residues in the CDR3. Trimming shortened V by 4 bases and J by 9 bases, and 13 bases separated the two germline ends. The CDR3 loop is CASSSLDGGEQFF. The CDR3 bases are TGTGCCAGCAGTTCCCTCGACGGTGGTGAGCAGTTCTTC.

For the CDR3, the DNA is TGCGCCAGCAGCCAAGTTGACTACACCGGGGAGCTGTTTTTT. It codes for CASSQVDYTGELFF. This rearrangement joins TRBV4-3 to TRBJ2-2; D ambiguous. The CDR3 contains 14 residues. Germline V lookup: CDR1 LGHNA, CDR2 YSLEER. V was trimmed by 1 base and J by 3 bases, leaving 6 bases between them.

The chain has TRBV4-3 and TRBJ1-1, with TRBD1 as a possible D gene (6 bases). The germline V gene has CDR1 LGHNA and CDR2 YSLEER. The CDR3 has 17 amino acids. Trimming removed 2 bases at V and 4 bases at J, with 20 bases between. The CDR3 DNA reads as TGCGCCAGCAGCCAACCCCCGGGGCGGCAGGGGTTCACTGAAGCTTTCTTT. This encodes CASSQPPGRQGFTEAFF.

DNA for the CDR3: TGTGCCTGGAGGACGGGCTACATCTACACCTTC. This encodes CAWRTGYIYTF. The rearrangement uses TRBV30 and TRBJ1-2, with unresolved D. The CDR3 totals 11 residues. The V end lost 3 bases, the J end lost 10 bases, and 12 bases lay between the germline ends. The germline CDR1 and CDR2 sequences are GTSNPN and SVGIG (reference sequence).

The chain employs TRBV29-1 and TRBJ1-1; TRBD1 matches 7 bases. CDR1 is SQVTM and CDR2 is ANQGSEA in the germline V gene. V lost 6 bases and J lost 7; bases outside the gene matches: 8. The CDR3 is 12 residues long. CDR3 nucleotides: TGCAGCGTGGATGCAGGGGGGATTGAAGCTTTCTTT. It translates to CSVDAGGIEAFF.

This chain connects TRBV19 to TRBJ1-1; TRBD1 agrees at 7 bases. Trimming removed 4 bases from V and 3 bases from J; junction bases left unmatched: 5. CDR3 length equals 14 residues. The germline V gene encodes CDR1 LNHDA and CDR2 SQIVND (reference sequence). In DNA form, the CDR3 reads TGTGCCAGTAGTAAGACAGGGTACTACACTGAAGCTTTCTTT. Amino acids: CASSKTGYYTEAFF.

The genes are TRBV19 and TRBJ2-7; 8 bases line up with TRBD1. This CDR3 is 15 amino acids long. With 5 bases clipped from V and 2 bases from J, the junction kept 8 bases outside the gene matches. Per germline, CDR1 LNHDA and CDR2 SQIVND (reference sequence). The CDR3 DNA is TGTGCCAGTAGTTTGGGTTCGGGACAGGCCTACGAGCAGTACTTC. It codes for CASSLGSGQAYEQYF.

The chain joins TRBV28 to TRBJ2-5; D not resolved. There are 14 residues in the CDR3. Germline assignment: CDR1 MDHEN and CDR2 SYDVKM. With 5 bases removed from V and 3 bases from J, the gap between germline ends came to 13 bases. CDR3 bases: TGTGCCAGCAGTACCTGGACGAATAAAGAGACCCAGTACTTC. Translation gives CASSTWTNKETQYF.

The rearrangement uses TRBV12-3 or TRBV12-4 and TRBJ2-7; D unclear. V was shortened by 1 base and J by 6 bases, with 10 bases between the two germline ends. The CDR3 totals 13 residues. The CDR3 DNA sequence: TGTGCCAGCAGTTTAGGGGGTGTCGGCGAGCAGTACTTC. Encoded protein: CASSLGGVGEQYF.

Here the CDR3 reads CASSQKQGAETEAFF. In DNA, the CDR3 is TGCGCCAGCAGCCAGAAACAGGGGGCAGAGACTGAAGCTTTCTTT. The chain carries TRBV4-1 and TRBJ1-1; 9 bases map to TRBD1. The CDR3 loop spans 15 amino acids. V lost 3 bases to trimming and J lost 5 bases; unmatched junction nucleotides: 7. Per germline, CDR1 MGHRA and CDR2 YSYEKL.

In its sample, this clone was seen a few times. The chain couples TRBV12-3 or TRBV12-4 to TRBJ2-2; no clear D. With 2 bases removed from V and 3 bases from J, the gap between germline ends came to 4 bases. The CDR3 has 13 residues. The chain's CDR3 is CASSLSDTGELFF. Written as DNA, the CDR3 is TGTGCCAGCAGTTTAAGCGACACCGGGGAGCTGTTTTTT.

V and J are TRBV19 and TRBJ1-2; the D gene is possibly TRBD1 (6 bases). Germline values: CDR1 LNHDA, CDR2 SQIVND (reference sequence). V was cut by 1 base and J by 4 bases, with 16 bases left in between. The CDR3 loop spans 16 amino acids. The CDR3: CASSIVGVQGRYGYTF. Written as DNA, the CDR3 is TGTGCCAGTAGTATAGTGGGGGTGCAGGGGCGCTATGGCTACACCTTC.

The CDR3 DNA follows: TGTGCCAGCAGTGGAGGGTTTAACCAAGAGACCCAGTACTTC. Amino acids: CASSGGFNQETQYF. V usage is TRBV7-9 and J usage is TRBJ2-5, with a tentative D call TRBD2 (6 bases). Trimming removed 6 bases from V and 0 bases from J, with 11 bases in between. Germline V gene data show CDR1 as SEHNR and CDR2 as FQNEAQ (reference sequence). The CDR3 is 14 residues long. The full variable domain, completed using reference TRBV7-9 and TRBJ2-5, is DTGVSQNPRHKITKRGQNVTFRCDPISEHNRLYWYRQTLGQGPEFLTYFQNEAQLEKSRLLSDRFSAERPKGSFSTLEIQRTEQGDSAMYLCASSGGFNQETQYFGPGTRLLVL.

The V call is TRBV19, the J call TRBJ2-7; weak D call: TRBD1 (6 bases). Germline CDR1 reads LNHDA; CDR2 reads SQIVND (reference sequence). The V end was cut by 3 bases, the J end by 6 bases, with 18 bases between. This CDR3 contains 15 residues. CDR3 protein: CASSIGPDSLREQYF. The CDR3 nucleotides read TGTGCCAGTAGTATCGGGCCGGACAGCCTCCGCGAGCAGTACTTC.

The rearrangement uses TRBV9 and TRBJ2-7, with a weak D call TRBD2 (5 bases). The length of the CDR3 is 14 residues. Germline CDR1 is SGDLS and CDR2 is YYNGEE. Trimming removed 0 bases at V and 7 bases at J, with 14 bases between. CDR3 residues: CASSVAGLTGEQYF. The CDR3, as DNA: TGTGCCAGCAGCGTAGCCGGGTTGACGGGGGAGCAGTACTTC.

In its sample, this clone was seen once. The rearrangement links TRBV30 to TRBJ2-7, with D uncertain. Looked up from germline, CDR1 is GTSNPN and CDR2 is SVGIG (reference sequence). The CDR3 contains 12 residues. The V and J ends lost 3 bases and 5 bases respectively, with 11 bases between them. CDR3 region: CAWSWGWDEQYF. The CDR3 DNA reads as TGTGCCTGGAGCTGGGGTTGGGACGAGCAGTACTTC.

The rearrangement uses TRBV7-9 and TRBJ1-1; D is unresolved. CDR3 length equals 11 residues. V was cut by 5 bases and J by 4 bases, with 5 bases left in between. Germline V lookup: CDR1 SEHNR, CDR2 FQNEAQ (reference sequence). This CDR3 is CASSPATEAFF. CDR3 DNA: TGTGCCAGCAGCCCCGCCACTGAAGCTTTCTTT.